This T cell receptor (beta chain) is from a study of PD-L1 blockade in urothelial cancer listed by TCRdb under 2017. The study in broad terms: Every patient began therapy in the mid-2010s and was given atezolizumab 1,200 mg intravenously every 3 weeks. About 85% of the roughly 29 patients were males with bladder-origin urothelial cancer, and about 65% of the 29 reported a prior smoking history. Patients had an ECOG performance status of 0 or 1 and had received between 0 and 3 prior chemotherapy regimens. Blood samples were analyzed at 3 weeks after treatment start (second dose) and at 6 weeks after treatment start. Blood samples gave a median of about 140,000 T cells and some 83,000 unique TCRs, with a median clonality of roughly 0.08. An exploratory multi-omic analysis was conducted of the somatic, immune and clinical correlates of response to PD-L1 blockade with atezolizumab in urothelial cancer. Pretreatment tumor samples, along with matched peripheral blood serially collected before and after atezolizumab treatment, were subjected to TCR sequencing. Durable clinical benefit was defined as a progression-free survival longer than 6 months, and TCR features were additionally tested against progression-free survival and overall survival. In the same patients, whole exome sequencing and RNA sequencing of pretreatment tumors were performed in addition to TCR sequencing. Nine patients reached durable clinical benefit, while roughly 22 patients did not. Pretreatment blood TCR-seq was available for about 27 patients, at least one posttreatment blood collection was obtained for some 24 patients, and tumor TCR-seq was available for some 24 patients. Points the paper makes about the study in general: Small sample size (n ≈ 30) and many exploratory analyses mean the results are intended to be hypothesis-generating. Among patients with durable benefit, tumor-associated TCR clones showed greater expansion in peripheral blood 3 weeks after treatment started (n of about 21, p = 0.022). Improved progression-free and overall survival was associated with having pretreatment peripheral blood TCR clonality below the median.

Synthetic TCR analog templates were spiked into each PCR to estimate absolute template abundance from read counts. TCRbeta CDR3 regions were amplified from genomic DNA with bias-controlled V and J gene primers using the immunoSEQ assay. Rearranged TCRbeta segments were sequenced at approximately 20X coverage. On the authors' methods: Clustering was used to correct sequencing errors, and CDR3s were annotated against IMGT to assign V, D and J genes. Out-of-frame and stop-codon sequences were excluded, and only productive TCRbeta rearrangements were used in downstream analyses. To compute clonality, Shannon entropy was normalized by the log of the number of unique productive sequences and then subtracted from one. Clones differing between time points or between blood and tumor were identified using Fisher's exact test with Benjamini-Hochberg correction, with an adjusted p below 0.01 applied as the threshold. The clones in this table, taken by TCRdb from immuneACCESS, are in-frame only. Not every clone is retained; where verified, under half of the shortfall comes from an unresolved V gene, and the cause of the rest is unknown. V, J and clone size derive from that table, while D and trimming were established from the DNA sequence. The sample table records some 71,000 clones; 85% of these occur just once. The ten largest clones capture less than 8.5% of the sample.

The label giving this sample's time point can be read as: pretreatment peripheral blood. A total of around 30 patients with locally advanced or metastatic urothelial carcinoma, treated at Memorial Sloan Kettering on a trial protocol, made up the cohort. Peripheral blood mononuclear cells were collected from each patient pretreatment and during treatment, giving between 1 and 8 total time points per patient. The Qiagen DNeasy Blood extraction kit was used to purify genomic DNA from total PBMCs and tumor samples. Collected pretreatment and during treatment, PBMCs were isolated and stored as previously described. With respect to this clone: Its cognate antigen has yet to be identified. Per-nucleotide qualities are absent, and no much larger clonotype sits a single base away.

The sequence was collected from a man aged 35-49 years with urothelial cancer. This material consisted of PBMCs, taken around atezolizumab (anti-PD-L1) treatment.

The nucleotide sequence is TGTGCCAGCAGCTGGAGCATTGGCACAGATACGCAGTATTTT. This translates into CASSWSIGTDTQYF. In this chain, TRBV5-5 is recombined with TRBJ2-3; the D gene is unclear. Cut back by 3 bases and 1 base, the V and J ends lie 9 bases apart. The CDR3 starts with the cysteine, ends with the phenylalanine, and has 14 residues. The sequence is cut down to CDR3 DNA, 42 bases in frame from base 1. CDR1 and CDR2, looked up from the germline V gene (reference sequence), are SGHKS and YYEKEE.